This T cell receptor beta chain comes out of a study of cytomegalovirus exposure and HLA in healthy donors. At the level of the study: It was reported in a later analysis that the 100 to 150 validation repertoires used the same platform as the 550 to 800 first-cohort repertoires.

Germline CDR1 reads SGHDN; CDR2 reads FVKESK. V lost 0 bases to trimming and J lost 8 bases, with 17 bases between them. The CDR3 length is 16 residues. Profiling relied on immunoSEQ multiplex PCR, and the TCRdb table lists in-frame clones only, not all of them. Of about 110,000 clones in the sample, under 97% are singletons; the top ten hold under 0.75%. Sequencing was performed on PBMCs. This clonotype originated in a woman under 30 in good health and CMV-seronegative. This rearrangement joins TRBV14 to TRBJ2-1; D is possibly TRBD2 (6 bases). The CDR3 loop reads CASSQDHHRAGYEQFF. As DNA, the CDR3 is TGTGCCAGCAGCCAAGACCATCACCGGGCGGGGTATGAGCAGTTCTTC.